Listed below are T cell receptor beta chains from one sample, sequenced in a study of blood T cell repertoires in COVID-19. Clones were read by immunoSEQ multiplex PCR, and TCRdb kept only the in-frame ones, dropping some. This table has approximately 80,000 clones, approximately 85% appearing once. Material: peripheral blood. These receptors were collected from a man in his fifties or sixties with COVID-19, enrolled during active disease. Both conserved end residues are part of each CDR3. A D gene is named only where the DNA matches it firmly. Some rows have no size entry. The others give once, few or many, or a class for an expanded clone.

V,size,J,D,CDR3,DNA
TRBV6-7,NA,TRBJ1-1,TRBD1,CASRAGTANTEAFF,TGTGCCAGCAGGGCCGGGACAGCGAACACTGAAGCTTTCTTT
TRBV5-4,NA,TRBJ2-7,TRBD2,CASSVSGRYEQYF,TGTGCCAGCAGCGTTAGCGGGAGGTACGAGCAGTACTTC
TRBV18,NA,TRBJ2-3,TRBD1,CASSPPTGQVGDTQYF,TGTGCCAGCTCACCACCGACGGGACAGGTTGGGGATACGCAGTATTTT
TRBV19,once,TRBJ2-5,NA,CASSIGQGGLMETQYF,TGTGCCAGTAGTATAGGTCAGGGGGGCCTAATGGAGACCCAGTACTTC
TRBV6-2/TRBV6-3,few,TRBJ2-7,TRBD2,CASSLGLAGAYEQYF,TGTGCCAGCAGTTTGGGACTAGCGGGAGCCTACGAGCAGTACTTC
TRBV5-1,NA,TRBJ2-1,TRBD2,CASSGGTRPFDEQFF,TGCGCCAGCAGCGGCGGGACTAGGCCCTTCGATGAGCAGTTCTTC
TRBV14,NA,TRBJ2-5,NA,CASSQITNLETQYF,TGTGCCAGCAGCCAAATTACAAACCTTGAGACCCAGTACTTC
TRBV7-8,NA,TRBJ2-2,NA,CASSSGQGGTGELFF,TGTGCCAGCAGCTCAGGACAGGGAGGGACCGGGGAGCTGTTTTTT
TRBV28,NA,TRBJ1-6,NA,CASTLPWGSNSPLHF,TGTGCCAGCACCCTCCCGTGGGGCAGTAATTCACCCCTCCACTTT
TRBV2,NA,TRBJ1-2,NA,CASSEGGADYGYTF,TGTGCCAGCAGTGAAGGGGGAGCCGATTATGGCTACACCTTC
TRBV6-6,NA,TRBJ2-2,TRBD2,CASSYAGGNTGELFF,TGTGCCAGCAGTTACGCGGGAGGGAACACCGGGGAGCTGTTTTTT
TRBV11-2,NA,TRBJ1-6,TRBD1,CASSWRTGLARSPLHF,TGTGCCAGCAGCTGGAGGACAGGTCTGGCTCGGTCACCCCTCCACTTT
TRBV10-3,NA,TRBJ1-6,NA,CAISRADNSPLHF,TGTGCCATTTCCAGGGCCGATAATTCACCCCTCCACTTT
TRBV6-5,NA,TRBJ2-2,NA,CASSYEHNTGELFF,TGTGCCAGCAGTTACGAACACAACACCGGGGAGCTGTTTTTT
TRBV3-1/TRBV3-2,NA,TRBJ2-5,TRBD1,CASSLPGQAETQYF,TGTGCCAGCAGCCTCCCGGGACAGGCAGAGACCCAGTACTTC
TRBV5-6,NA,TRBJ2-1,NA,CASSLRGGEQFF,TGTGCCAGCAGCTTGAGGGGAGGTGAGCAGTTCTTC
TRBV19,NA,TRBJ2-2,TRBD1,CASSGDRGITGELFF,TGTGCCAGTAGCGGGGACAGGGGAATTACCGGGGAGCTGTTTTTT
TRBV7-2,NA,TRBJ2-1,TRBD2,CASSSGLADNEQFF,TGTGCCAGCAGCTCGGGACTAGCGGACAATGAGCAGTTCTTC
TRBV18,NA,TRBJ2-5,TRBD1,CASSLGDSRETQYF,TGTGCCAGCTCATTGGGGGACAGTCGAGAGACCCAGTACTTC
TRBV27,once,TRBJ1-6,TRBD1,CASRQRDRAYNSPLHF,TGTGCCAGCAGGCAGCGGGACAGGGCCTATAATTCACCCCTCCACTTT
TRBV2,NA,TRBJ1-4,NA,CASSEAVGGWEKLFF,TGTGCCAGCAGTGAAGCCGTGGGGGGTTGGGAAAAACTGTTTTTT
TRBV11-1,NA,TRBJ2-3,NA,CASSVEDSSTDTQYF,TGTGCCAGCAGCGTAGAGGACAGTAGCACAGATACGCAGTATTTT
TRBV5-1,NA,TRBJ2-1,TRBD2,CASSLALAGGDNEQFF,TGCGCCAGCAGCTTAGCTCTAGCGGGAGGGGACAATGAGCAGTTCTTC
TRBV30,NA,TRBJ1-5,TRBD1,CAWSASGQGVRPQHF,TGTGCCTGGAGTGCCTCGGGACAGGGTGTAAGGCCCCAGCATTTT
TRBV7-2,NA,TRBJ2-1,TRBD2,CASSQAGNEQFF,TGTGCCAGCAGCCAAGCGGGGAATGAGCAGTTCTTC
TRBV15,NA,TRBJ2-2,NA,CATSPRGRGTGELFF,TGTGCCACCAGTCCCAGGGGGCGGGGGACCGGGGAGCTGTTTTTT
TRBV3-1/TRBV3-2,NA,TRBJ2-7,TRBD2,CASSPGLAEAYEQYF,TGTGCCAGCAGCCCGGGACTAGCGGAAGCCTACGAGCAGTACTTC
TRBV9,medium-sized,TRBJ2-7,TRBD1,CASSSTTGPGEQYF,TGTGCCAGCAGCTCCACGACAGGGCCTGGGGAGCAGTACTTC
TRBV7-2,NA,TRBJ2-7,TRBD2,CASSPGTSGTLYEQYF,TGTGCCAGCAGCCCAGGGACTAGCGGGACTCTGTACGAGCAGTACTTC
TRBV19,NA,TRBJ2-5,NA,CASLTGTPYQETQYF,TGTGCCAGCCTTACCGGGACTCCGTACCAAGAGACCCAGTACTTC
TRBV6-1,NA,TRBJ2-1,TRBD2,CASSVSGLAIESSYNEQFF,TGTGCCAGCAGTGTTTCGGGACTAGCGATTGAGAGCTCCTACAATGAGCAGTTCTTC
TRBV7-2,NA,TRBJ2-3,TRBD2,CASSQWGSGVTDTQYF,TGTGCCAGCAGCCAGTGGGGGAGCGGGGTCACAGATACGCAGTATTTT
TRBV5-1,NA,TRBJ1-5,NA,CASSLGGGAQPQHF,TGCGCCAGCAGCTTGGGGGGAGGCGCTCAGCCCCAGCATTTT
TRBV7-2,NA,TRBJ2-1,NA,CASSLLSSYNEQFF,TGTGCCAGCAGCTTGCTGAGCTCCTACAATGAGCAGTTCTTC
TRBV9,once,TRBJ2-7,TRBD2,CASSVGPGVGSGSYEQYF,TGTGCCAGCAGCGTAGGCCCCGGTGTAGGTAGCGGGAGTTACGAGCAGTACTTC
TRBV25-1,NA,TRBJ2-1,NA,CASSPLFNEQFF,TGTGCCAGCAGTCCCCTCTTCAATGAGCAGTTCTTC
TRBV27,NA,TRBJ1-1,NA,CASSFLQNTEAFF,TGTGCCAGCAGTTTTTTACAGAACACTGAAGCTTTCTTT
TRBV19,NA,TRBJ1-5,NA,CASSTGVAQHF,TGTGCCAGTAGTACAGGGGTCGCCCAGCATTTT
TRBV20-1,NA,TRBJ2-5,TRBD1,CSASISGQGYGETQYF,TGCAGTGCTAGTATATCGGGACAGGGGTATGGAGAGACCCAGTACTTC
TRBV27,NA,TRBJ1-6,NA,CASSLSLRGQQNSPLHF,TGTGCCAGCAGTTTATCCCTACGCGGGCAGCAAAATTCACCCCTCCACTTT
TRBV6-5,once,TRBJ2-7,TRBD2,CASSYRTSGEGEQYF,TGTGCCAGCAGTTACCGGACTAGCGGCGAGGGCGAGCAGTACTTC
TRBV20-1,NA,TRBJ2-1,NA,CSAFPLNEQFF,TGCAGTGCCTTTCCCCTCAATGAGCAGTTCTTC
TRBV27,NA,TRBJ2-7,TRBD1,CASSWGTGYEQYF,TGTGCCAGCAGTTGGGGGACAGGCTACGAGCAGTACTTC
TRBV5-4,NA,TRBJ1-1,NA,CASTDINMNTEAFF,TGTGCCAGCACGGACATAAACATGAACACTGAAGCTTTCTTT
TRBV28,NA,TRBJ1-1,NA,CASSSPDRLNTEAFF,TGTGCCAGCAGTTCCCCCGACAGACTGAACACTGAAGCTTTCTTT
TRBV7-2,NA,TRBJ2-5,NA,CASSLGGGAQETQYF,TGTGCCAGCAGCTTAGGAGGGGGGGCCCAAGAGACCCAGTACTTC
TRBV28,once,TRBJ1-2,NA,CASSPQAPYGYTF,TGTGCCAGCAGTCCCCAGGCCCCCTATGGCTACACCTTC
TRBV9,NA,TRBJ2-1,TRBD2,CASSTQAGAAYNEQFF,TGTGCCAGCAGCACACAAGCGGGAGCGGCCTACAATGAGCAGTTCTTC
TRBV6-2/TRBV6-3,once,TRBJ2-7,TRBD2,CASSYQSGTNKLGEQYF,TGTGCCAGCAGTTACCAGTCCGGGACTAACAAGTTGGGCGAGCAGTACTTC
TRBV20-1,NA,TRBJ2-5,NA,CSASQPGQETQYF,TGCAGTGCCAGTCAGCCAGGGCAAGAGACCCAGTACTTC
TRBV2,NA,TRBJ1-1,NA,CASSEQGQNTEAFF,TGTGCCAGCAGTGAACAGGGACAGAACACTGAAGCTTTCTTT
TRBV6-5,NA,TRBJ1-1,NA,CANSLYTEAFF,TGTGCCAACAGTCTTTACACTGAAGCTTTCTTT
TRBV5-1,medium-sized,TRBJ1-3,NA,CASSLAGLNTIYF,TGCGCCAGCAGCTTAGCAGGCCTGAACACCATATATTTT